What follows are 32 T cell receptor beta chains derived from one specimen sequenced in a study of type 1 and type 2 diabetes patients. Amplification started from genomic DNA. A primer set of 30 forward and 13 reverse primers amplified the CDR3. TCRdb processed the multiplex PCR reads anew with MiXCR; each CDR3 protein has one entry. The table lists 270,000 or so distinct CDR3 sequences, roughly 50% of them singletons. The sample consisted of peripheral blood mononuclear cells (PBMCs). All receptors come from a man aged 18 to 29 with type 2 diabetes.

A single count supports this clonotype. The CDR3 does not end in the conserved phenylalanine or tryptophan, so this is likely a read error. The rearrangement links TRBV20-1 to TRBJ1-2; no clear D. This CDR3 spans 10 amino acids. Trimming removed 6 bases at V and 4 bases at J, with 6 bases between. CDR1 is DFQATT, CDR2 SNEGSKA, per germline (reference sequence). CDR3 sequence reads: CSAGPYGYTL. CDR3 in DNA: TGCAGTGCCGGGCCCTATGGCTACACCCTC.

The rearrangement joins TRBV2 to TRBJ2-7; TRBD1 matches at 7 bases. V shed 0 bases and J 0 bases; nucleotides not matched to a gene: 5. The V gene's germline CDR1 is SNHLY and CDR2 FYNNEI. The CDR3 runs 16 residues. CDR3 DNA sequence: TGTGCCAGCAGTGAAGCCGGGACAGTCCCCTCCTACGAGCAGTACTTC. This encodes CASSEAGTVPSYEQYF. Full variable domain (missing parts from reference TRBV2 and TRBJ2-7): EPEVTQTPSHQVTQMGQEVILRCVPISNHLYFYWYRQILGQKVEFLVSFYNNEISEKSEIFDDQFSVERPDGSNFTLKIRSTKLEDSAMYFCASSEAGTVPSYEQYFGPGTRLTVT.

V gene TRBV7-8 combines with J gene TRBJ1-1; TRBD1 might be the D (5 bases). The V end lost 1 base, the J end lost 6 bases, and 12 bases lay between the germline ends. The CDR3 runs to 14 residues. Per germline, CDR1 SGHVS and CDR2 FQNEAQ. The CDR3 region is CASSLVGGSSEAFF. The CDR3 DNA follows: TGTGCCAGCAGCTTAGTGGGGGGAAGTTCTGAAGCTTTCTTT.

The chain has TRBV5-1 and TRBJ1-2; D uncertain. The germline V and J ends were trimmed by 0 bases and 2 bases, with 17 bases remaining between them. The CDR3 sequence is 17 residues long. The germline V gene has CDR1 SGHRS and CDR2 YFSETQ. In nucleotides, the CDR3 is TGCGCCAGCAGCTTGGGAGGAGGAGCAGGTCTAAACTATGGCTACACCTTC. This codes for CASSLGGGAGLNYGYTF.

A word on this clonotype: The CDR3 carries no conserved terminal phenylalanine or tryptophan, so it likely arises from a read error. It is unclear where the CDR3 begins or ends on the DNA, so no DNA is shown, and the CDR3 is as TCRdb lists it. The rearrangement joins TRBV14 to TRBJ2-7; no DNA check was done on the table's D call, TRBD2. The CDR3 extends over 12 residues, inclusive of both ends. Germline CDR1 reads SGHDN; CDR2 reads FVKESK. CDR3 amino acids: CASSQDLPGLAG.

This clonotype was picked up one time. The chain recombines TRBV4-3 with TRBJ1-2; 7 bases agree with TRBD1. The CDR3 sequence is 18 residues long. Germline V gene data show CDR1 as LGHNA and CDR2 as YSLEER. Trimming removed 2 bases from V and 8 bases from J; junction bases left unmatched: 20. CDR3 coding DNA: TGCGCCAGCAGCCAAAGGGCGCAGGGGGTTAGTAATTCGGAGGGCTACACCTTC. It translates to CASSQRAQGVSNSEGYTF.

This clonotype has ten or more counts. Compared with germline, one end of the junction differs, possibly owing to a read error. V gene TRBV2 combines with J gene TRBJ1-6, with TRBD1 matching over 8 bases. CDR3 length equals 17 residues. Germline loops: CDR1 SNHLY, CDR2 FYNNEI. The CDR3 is CASSEAYPGQGNSPLHF. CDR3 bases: TGTGCCAGCAGCGAAGCCTATCCCGGACAGGGTAATTCACCCCTCCACTTT.

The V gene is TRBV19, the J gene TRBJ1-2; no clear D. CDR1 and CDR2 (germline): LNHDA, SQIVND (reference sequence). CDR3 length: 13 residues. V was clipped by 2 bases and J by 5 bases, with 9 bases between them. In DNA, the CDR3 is TGTGCCAGTAGTATAAAGACGGAGTATGGCTACACCTTC. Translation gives CASSIKTEYGYTF.

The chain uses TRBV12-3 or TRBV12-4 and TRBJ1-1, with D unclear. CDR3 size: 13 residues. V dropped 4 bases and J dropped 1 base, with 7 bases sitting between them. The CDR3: CASSSTANTEAFF. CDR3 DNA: TGTGCCAGCAGTTCTACGGCGAACACTGAAGCTTTCTTT.

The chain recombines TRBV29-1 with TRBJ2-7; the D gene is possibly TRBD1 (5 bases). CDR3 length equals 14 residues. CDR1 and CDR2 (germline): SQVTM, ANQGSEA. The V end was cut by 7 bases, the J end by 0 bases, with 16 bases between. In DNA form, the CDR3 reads TGCAGCGCAACTACAGGCCTCCTCTCCTACGAGCAGTACTTC. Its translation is CSATTGLLSYEQYF.

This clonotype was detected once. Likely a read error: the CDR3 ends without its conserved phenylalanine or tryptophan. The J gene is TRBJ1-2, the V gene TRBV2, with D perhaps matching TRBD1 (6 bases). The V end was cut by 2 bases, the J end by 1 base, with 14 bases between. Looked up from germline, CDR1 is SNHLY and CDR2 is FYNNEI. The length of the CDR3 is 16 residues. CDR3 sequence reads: CASSESRGAINYGYTS. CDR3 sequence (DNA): TGTGCCAGCAGTGAATCGCGGGGGGCGATTAACTATGGCTACACCTCC.

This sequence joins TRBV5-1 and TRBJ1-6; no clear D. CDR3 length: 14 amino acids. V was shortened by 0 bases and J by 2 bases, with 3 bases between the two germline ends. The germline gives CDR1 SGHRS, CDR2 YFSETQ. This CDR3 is CASSLAPYNSPLHF. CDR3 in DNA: TGCGCCAGCAGCTTGGCACCCTATAATTCACCCCTCCACTTT.

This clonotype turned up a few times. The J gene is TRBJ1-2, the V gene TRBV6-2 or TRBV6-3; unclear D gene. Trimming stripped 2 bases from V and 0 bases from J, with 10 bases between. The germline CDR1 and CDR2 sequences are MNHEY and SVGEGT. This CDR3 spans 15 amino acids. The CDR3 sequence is CASSYERAANYGYTF. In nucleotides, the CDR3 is TGTGCCAGCAGTTACGAGAGGGCAGCTAACTATGGCTACACCTTC.

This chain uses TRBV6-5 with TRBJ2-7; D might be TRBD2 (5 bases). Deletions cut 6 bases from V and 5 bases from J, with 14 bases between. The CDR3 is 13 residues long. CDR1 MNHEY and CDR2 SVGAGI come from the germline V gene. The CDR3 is CASRDGIIDEQYF. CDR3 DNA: TGTGCCAGCAGGGACGGGATTATCGACGAGCAGTACTTC.

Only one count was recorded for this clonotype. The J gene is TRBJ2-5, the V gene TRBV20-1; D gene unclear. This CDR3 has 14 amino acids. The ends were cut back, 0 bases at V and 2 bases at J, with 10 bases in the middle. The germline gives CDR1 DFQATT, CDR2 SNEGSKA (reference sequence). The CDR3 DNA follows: TGCAGTGCTAGAGACAGATGGCGGCAAGAGACCCAGTACTTC. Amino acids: CSARDRWRQETQYF.

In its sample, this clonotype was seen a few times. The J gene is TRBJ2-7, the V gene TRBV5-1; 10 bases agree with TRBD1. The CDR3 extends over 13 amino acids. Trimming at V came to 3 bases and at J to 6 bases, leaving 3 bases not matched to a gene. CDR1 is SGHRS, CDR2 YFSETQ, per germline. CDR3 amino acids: CASSWDRGVEQYF. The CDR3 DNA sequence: TGCGCCAGCAGCTGGGACAGGGGAGTCGAGCAGTACTTC.

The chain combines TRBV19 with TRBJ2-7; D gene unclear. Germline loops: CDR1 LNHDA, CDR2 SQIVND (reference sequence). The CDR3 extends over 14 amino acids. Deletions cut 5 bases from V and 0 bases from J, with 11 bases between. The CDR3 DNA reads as TGTGCCAGTAGTTTCTCTCCCAGCTCCTACGAGCAGTACTTC. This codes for CASSFSPSSYEQYF.

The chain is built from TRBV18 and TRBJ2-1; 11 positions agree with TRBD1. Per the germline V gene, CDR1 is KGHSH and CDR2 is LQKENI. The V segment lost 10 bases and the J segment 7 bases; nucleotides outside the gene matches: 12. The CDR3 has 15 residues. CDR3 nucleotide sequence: TGTGCCATCAGGGGGGACAGGGGGAATGATAATGAGCAGTTCTTC. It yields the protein CAIRGDRGNDNEQFF.

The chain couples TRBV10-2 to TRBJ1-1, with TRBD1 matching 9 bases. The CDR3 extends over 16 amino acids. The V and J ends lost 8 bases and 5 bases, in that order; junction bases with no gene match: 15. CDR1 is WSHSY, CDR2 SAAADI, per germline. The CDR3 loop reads CASRQRVTGGKTEAFF. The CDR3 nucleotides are TGCGCCAGCCGCCAACGGGTGACAGGGGGGAAGACTGAAGCTTTCTTT.

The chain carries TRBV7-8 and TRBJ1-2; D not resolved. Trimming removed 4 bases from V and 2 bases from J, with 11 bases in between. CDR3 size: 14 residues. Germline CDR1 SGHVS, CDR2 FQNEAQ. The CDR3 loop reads CASSSRTENYGYTF. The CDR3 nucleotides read TGTGCCAGCAGCTCCCGGACGGAAAACTATGGCTACACCTTC.

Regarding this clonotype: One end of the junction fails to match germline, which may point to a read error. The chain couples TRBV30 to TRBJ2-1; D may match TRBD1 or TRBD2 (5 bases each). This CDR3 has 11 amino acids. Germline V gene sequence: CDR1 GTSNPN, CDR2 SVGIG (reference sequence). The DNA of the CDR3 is TGTGCCTGGATCCACCCCGGGAAGGGGTGCTTC. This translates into CAWIHPGKGCF.

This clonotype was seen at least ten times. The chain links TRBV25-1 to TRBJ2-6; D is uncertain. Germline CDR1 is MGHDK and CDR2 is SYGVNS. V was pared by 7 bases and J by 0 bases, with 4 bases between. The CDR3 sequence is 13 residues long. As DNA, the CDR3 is TGTGCCAGCATTCCCTCTGGGGCCAACGTCCTGACTTTC. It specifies CASIPSGANVLTF. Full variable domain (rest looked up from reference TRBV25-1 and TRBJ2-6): EADIYQTPRYLVIGTGKKITLECSQTMGHDKMYWYQQDPGMELHLIHYSYGVNSTEKGDLSSESTVSRIRTEHFPLTLESARPSHTSQYLCASIPSGANVLTFGAGSRLTVL.

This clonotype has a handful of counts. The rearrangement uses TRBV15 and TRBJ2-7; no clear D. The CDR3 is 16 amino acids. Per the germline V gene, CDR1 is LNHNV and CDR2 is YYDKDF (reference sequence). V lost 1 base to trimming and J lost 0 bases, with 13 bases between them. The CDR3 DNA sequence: TGTGCCACCAGCAGAGTCGACACCTATGGCTCCTACGAGCAGTACTTC. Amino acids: CATSRVDTYGSYEQYF.

The CDR3 sequence is CASSLSGRARYEQYF. The CDR3 DNA sequence: TGTGCCAGCAGCCTTAGCGGGAGGGCTCGTTACGAGCAGTACTTC. The chain couples TRBV12-3 or TRBV12-4 to TRBJ2-7; 11 bases map to TRBD2. The length of the CDR3 is 15 residues. Trimming cost V 6 bases and J 4 bases; bases outside gene matches: 8.

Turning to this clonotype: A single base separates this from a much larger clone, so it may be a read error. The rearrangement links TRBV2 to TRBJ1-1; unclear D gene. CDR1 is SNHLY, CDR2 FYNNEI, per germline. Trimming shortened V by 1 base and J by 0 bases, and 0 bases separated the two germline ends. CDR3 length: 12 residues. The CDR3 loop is CASSEVNTEAFF. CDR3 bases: TGTGCCAGCAGTGAAGTGAACACTGAAGCTTTCTTT.

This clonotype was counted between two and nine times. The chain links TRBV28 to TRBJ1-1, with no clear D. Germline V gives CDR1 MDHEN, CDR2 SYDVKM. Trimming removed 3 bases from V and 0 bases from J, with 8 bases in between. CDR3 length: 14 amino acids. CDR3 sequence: CASSLSHLNTEAFF. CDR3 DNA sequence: TGTGCCAGCAGTTTGTCCCACCTGAACACTGAAGCTTTCTTT.

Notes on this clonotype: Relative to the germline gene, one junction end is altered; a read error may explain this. For the CDR3, the DNA is TGCGCCAGCAGTGAACTTCAGGGAAAGCCCCAGCGTTTT. It encodes CASSELQGKPQRF. The V call is TRBV10-1, the J call TRBJ1-5, with a tentative D call TRBD1 (5 bases). CDR1 and CDR2 (germline): WNHNN, SYGVQD (reference sequence). The CDR3 is 13 amino acids.

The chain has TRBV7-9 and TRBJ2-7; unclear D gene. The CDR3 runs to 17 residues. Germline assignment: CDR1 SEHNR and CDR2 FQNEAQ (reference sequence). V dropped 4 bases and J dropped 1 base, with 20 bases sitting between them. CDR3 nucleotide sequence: TGTGCCAGCAGCTCCGGGCCCAGTAGTAGGAAATCCTACGAGCAGTACTTC. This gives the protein CASSSGPSSRKSYEQYF. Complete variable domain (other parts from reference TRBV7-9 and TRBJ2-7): DTGVSQNPRHKITKRGQNVTFRCDPISEHNRLYWYRQTLGQGPEFLTYFQNEAQLEKSRLLSDRFSAERPKGSFSTLEIQRTEQGDSAMYLCASSSGPSSRKSYEQYFGPGTRLTVT.

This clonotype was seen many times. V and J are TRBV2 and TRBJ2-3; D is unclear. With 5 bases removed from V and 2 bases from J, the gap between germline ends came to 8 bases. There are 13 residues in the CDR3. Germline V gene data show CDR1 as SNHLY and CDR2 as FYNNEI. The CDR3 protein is CASSLTATDTQYF. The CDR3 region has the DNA TGTGCCAGCAGTTTGACCGCCACAGATACGCAGTATTTT. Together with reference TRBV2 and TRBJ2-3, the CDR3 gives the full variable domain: EPEVTQTPSHQVTQMGQEVILRCVPISNHLYFYWYRQILGQKVEFLVSFYNNEISEKSEIFDDQFSVERPDGSNFTLKIRSTKLEDSAMYFCASSLTATDTQYFGPGTRLTVL.

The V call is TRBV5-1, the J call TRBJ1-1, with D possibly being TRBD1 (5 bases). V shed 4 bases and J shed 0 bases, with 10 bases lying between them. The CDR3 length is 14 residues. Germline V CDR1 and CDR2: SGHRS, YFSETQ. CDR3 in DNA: TGCGCCAGCAGCCTCGGGACCTTGAACACTGAAGCTTTCTTT. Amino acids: CASSLGTLNTEAFF. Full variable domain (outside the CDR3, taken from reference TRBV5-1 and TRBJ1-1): KAGVTQTPRYLIKTRGQQVTLSCSPISGHRSVSWYQQTPGQGLQFLFEYFSETQRNKGNFPGRFSGRQFSNSRSEMNVSTLELGDSALYLCASSLGTLNTEAFFGQGTRLTVV.

DNA of the CDR3: TGTGCCACCAGCAAAGACAGGGACTCCCGTGAGCAGTACTTC. As protein: CATSKDRDSREQYF. The chain couples TRBV15 to TRBJ2-7; possibly TRBD1 for D (7 bases). CDR1 and CDR2 from the germline V gene are LNHNV and YYDKDF (reference sequence). Trimming stripped 4 bases from V and 7 bases from J, with 17 bases between. The CDR3 runs to 14 residues.

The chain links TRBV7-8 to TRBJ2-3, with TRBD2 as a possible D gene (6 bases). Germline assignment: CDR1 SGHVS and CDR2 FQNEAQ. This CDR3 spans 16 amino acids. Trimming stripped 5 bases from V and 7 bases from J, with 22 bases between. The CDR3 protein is CASSQDWSPEGHTQYF. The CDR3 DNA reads TGTGCCAGCAGCCAAGACTGGTCCCCGGAGGGACATACGCAGTATTTT.